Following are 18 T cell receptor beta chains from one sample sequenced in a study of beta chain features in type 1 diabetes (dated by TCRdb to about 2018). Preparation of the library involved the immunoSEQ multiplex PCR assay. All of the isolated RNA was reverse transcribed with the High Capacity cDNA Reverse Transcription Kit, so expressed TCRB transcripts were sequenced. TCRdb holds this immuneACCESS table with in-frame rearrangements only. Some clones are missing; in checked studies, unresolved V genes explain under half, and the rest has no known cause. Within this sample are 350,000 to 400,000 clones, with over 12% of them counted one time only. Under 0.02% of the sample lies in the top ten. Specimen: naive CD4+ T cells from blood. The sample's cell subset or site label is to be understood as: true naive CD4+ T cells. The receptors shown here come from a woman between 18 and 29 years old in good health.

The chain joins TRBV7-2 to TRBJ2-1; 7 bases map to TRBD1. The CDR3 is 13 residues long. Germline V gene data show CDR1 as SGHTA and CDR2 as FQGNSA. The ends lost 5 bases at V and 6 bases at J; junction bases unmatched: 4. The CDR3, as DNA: TGTGCCAGCAGCAGTGGACAGGTCAATGAGCAGTTCTTC. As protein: CASSSGQVNEQFF.

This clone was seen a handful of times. CDR3 nucleotides: TGTGCCATCAGTGGGGGCAGGGGAAACACTGAAGCTTTCTTT. Translating gives CAISGGRGNTEAFF. This chain links TRBV10-3 with TRBJ1-1; D might be TRBD1 (6 bases). The V end lost 4 bases, the J end lost 2 bases, and 11 bases lay between the germline ends. The length of the CDR3 is 14 residues. Looked up from germline, CDR1 is ENHRY and CDR2 is SYGVKD.

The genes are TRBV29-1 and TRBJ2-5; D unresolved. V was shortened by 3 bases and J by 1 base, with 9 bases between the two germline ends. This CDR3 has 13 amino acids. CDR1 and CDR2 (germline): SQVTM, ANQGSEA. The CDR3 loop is CSVDSDLQETQYF. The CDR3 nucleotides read TGCAGCGTTGACAGCGACCTCCAAGAGACCCAGTACTTC.

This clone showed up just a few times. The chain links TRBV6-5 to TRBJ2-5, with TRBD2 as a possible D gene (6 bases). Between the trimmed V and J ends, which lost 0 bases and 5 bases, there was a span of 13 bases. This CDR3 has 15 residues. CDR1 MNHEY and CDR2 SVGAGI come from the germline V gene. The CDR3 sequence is CASSYSWGVYETQYF. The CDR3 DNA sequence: TGTGCCAGCAGTTACTCGTGGGGGGTCTACGAGACCCAGTACTTC.

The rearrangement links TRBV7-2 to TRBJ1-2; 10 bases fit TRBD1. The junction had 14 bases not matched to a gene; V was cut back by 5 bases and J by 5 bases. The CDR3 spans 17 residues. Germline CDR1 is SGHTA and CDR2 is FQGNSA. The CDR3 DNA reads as TGTGCCAGCAGCCTGGGAGGGACAGGGGTGGCTTTGTATGGCTACACCTTC. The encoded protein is CASSLGGTGVALYGYTF.

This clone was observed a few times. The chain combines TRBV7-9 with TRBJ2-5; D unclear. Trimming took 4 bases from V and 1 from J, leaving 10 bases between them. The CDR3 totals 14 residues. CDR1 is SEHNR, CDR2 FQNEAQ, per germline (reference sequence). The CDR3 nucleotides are TGTGCCAGCAGCTATGCAGCGACCCAAGAGACCCAGTACTTC. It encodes CASSYAATQETQYF.

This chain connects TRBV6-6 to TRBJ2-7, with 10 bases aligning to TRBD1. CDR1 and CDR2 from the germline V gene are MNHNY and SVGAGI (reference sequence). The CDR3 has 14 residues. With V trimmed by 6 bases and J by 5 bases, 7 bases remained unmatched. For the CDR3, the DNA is TGTGCCAGCAGCCGGGGACAGGGGCTACACGAGCAGTACTTC. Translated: CASSRGQGLHEQYF.

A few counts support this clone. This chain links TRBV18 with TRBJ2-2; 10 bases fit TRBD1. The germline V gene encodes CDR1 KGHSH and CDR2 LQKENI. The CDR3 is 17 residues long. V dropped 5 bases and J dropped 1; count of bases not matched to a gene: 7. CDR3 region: CASSRGQGLLNTGELFF. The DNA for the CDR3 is TGTGCCAGCTCAAGGGGACAGGGGCTTCTGAACACCGGGGAGCTGTTTTTT.

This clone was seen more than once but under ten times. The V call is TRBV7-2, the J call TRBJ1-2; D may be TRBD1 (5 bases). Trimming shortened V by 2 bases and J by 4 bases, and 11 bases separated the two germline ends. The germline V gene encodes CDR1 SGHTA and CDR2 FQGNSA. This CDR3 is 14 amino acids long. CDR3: CASSLIAGLYGYTF. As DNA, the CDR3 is TGTGCCAGCAGCTTAATTGCAGGGCTCTATGGCTACACCTTC.

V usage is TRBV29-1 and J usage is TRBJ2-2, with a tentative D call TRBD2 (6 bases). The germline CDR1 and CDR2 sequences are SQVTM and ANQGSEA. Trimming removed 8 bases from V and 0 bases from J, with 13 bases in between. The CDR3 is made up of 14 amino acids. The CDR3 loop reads CSTRWEANTGELFF. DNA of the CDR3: TGCAGCACGCGTTGGGAGGCGAACACCGGGGAGCTGTTTTTT.

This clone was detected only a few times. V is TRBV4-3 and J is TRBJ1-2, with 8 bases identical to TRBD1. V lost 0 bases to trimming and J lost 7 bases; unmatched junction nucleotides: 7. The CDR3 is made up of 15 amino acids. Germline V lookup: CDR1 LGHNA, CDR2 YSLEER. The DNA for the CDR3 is TGCGCCAGCAGCCAAGACCAGGGGGCGGGACGTGGCTACACCTTC. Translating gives CASSQDQGAGRGYTF.

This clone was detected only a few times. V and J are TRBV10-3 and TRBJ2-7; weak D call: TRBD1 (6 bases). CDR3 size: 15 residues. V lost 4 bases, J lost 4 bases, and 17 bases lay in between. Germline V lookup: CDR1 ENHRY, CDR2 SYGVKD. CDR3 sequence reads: CAISVGQGSQYEQYF. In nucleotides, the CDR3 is TGTGCCATCAGTGTAGGGCAGGGGAGTCAGTACGAGCAGTACTTC.

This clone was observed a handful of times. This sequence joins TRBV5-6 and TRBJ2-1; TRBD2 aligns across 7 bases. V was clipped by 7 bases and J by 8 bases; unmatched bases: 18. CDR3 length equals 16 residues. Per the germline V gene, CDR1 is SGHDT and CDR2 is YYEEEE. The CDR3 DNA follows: TGTGCCAGCCGTTTGGAGGGAGCGGGACCTCGGGATGAGCAGTTCTTC. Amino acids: CASRLEGAGPRDEQFF. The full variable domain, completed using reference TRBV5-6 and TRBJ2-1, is DAGVTQSPTHLIKTRGQQVTLRCSPKSGHDTVSWYQQALGQGPQFIFQYYEEEERQRGNFPDRFSGHQFPNYSSELNVNALLLGDSALYLCASRLEGAGPRDEQFFGPGTRLTVL.

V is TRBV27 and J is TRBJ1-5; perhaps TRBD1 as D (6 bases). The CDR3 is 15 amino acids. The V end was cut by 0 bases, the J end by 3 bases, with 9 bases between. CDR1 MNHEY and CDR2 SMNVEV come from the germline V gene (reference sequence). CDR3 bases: TGTGCCAGCAGTTTATCAGGACAGATCAATCAGCCCCAGCATTTT. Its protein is CASSLSGQINQPQHF.

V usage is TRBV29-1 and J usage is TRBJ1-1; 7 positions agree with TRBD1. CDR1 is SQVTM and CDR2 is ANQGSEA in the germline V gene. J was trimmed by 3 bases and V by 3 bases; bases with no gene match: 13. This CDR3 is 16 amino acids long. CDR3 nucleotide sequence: TGCAGCGTTGAGGGAGACAGGGTTCGTTGGGACACTGAAGCTTTCTTT. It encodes CSVEGDRVRWDTEAFF.

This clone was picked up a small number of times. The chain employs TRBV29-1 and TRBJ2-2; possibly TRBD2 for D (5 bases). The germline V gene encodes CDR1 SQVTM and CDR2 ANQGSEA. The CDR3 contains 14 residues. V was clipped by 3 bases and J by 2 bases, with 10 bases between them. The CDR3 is CSVERGYNTGELFF. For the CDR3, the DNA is TGCAGCGTTGAGCGAGGGTACAACACCGGGGAGCTGTTTTTT.

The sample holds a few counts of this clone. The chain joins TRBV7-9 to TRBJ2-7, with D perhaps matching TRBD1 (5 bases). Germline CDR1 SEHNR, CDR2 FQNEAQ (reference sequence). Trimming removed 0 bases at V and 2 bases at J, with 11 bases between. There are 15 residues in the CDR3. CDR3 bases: TGTGCCAGCAGCTTAGCGGGCAGGGCAACCTACGAGCAGTACTTC. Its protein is CASSLAGRATYEQYF.

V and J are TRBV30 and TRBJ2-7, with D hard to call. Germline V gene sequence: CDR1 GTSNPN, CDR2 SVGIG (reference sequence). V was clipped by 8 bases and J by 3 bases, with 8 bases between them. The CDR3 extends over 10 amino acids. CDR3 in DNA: TGTGCCCTTGGCCGCTACGAGCAGTACTTC. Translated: CALGRYEQYF.